The 29 T cell receptor beta chains reported below all come from one sample, sequenced in a study of blood T cell repertoires in COVID-19. Here immunoSEQ multiplex PCR was the method, and the copy in TCRdb shows in-frame clones only, minus some. The data contain hundreds of thousands of clones, around nine tenths of them singletons. Sequencing was done on a sample of peripheral blood. The receptor source for this set is a woman aged 18-29 years who had recovered from COVID-19.

The V gene is TRBV3-1 (or the pseudogene TRBV3-2), the J gene TRBJ2-7; D ambiguous. This CDR3 has 14 residues. The V and J ends lost 1 base and 0 bases respectively, with 7 bases between them. Germline-derived CDR1 and CDR2 are LGHDT and YNNKEL (reference sequence). The chain's CDR3 is CASSQGASSYEQYV. The CDR3 DNA is TGTGCCAGCAGCCAAGGGGCCAGCTCCTACGAGCAGTACGTC.

The chain has TRBV5-1 and TRBJ1-2; no clear D gene. Germline loops: CDR1 SGHRS, CDR2 YFSETQ. Trimming cost V 1 base and J 4 bases, with 11 bases left between them. The CDR3 covers 14 residues. The CDR3 region has the DNA TGCGCCAGCAGCTTGAGAATCGGGTTCTATGGCTACACCTTC. Its translation: CASSLRIGFYGYTF.

V and J are TRBV20-1 and TRBJ2-5; 9 bases line up with TRBD2. V shed 3 bases, J shed 2 bases, and the junction held 7 bases outside the gene matches. There are 15 residues in the CDR3. From germline, CDR1 is DFQATT and CDR2 SNEGSKA (reference sequence). The CDR3 loop reads CSASSLAGIQETQYF. In DNA form, the CDR3 reads TGCAGTGCTAGTTCCCTAGCGGGGATTCAAGAGACCCAGTACTTC.

This sequence joins TRBV11-2 and TRBJ2-1; TRBD2 aligns across 10 bases. The CDR3 covers 15 residues. Germline CDR1 reads SGHAT; CDR2 reads FQNNGV. With V trimmed by 4 bases and J by 10 bases, 10 bases remained unmatched. The CDR3 here is CASSSLAGVLREQFF. CDR3 coding DNA: TGTGCCAGCAGCTCCCTAGCGGGAGTATTGAGGGAGCAGTTCTTC.

CDR3 DNA sequence: TGTGCCAGCAGGTTTACAGGGGGCTATGTCGGGGAGCTGTTTTTT. The encoded protein is CASRFTGGYVGELFF. The genes are TRBV7-9 and TRBJ2-2; 9 bases map to TRBD1. The junction had 9 bases not matched to a gene; V was cut back by 6 bases and J by 7 bases. CDR1 SEHNR and CDR2 FQNEAQ come from the germline V gene (reference sequence). The CDR3 contains 15 residues.

The chain uses TRBV29-1 and TRBJ1-1, with TRBD1 as a possible D gene (5 bases). Germline V gene lookup returns CDR1 SQVTM and CDR2 ANQGSEA. The CDR3 has 13 residues. V was trimmed by 4 bases and J by 0 bases, leaving 9 bases between them. The CDR3: CSVVRGMNTEAFF. Written as DNA, the CDR3 is TGCAGCGTTGTACGGGGGATGAACACTGAAGCTTTCTTT.

This clone was recorded many times. The chain employs TRBV2 and TRBJ2-4; 11 positions agree with TRBD1. The germline CDR1 and CDR2 sequences are SNHLY and FYNNEI. The CDR3 runs 15 residues. The ends lost 4 bases at V and 4 bases at J; junction bases unmatched: 3. CDR3 nucleotides: TGTGCCAGCAGTGTGGGACAGGGGGAGAAAAACATTCAGTACTTC. This sequence encodes CASSVGQGEKNIQYF.

The chain recombines TRBV5-4 with TRBJ1-1, with 7 bases that match TRBD1. The CDR3 spans 14 residues. The V gene's germline CDR1 is SGHNT and CDR2 YYREEE (reference sequence). The V gene end was trimmed by 4 bases and the J gene end by 3 bases; junction bases not matched to a gene: 6. The DNA of the CDR3 is TGTGCCAGCAGCATGACAGGGATCGACACTGAAGCTTTCTTT. Encoded protein: CASSMTGIDTEAFF.

The V and J genes are TRBV30 and TRBJ1-5; D not resolved. The CDR3 length is 16 residues. Trimming removed 0 bases from V and 7 bases from J, with 19 bases in between. From germline, CDR1 is GTSNPN and CDR2 SVGIG (reference sequence). For the CDR3, the DNA is TGTGCCTGGAGTGTACCCCCACCCTCAATTGGCCAGCCCCAGCATTTT. Protein sequence: CAWSVPPPSIGQPQHF.

This clone was recorded only once. The rearrangement joins TRBV4-3 to TRBJ2-1; 8 nucleotides align to TRBD1. Per germline, CDR1 LGHNA and CDR2 YSLEER. The CDR3 has 16 amino acids. The ends lost 0 bases at V and 8 bases at J; junction bases unmatched: 9. CDR3 nucleotide sequence: TGCGCCAGCAGCCAAGAGAGGGGGCAGGGGGCATATGAGCAGTTCTTC. It translates to CASSQERGQGAYEQFF.

The J gene is TRBJ2-1, the V gene TRBV11-2; D might be TRBD2 (6 bases). The CDR3 length is 18 residues. The V gene's germline CDR1 is SGHAT and CDR2 FQNNGV. V was pared by 4 bases and J by 1 base, with 20 bases between. CDR3 sequence reads: CASSSGSGRERSYNEQFF. The CDR3 DNA reads as TGTGCCAGCAGCTCCGGGTCGGGGCGGGAACGATCCTACAATGAGCAGTTCTTC.

The J gene is TRBJ2-5, the V gene TRBV10-3, with D tentatively TRBD2 (6 bases). The CDR3 is 14 residues long. V was trimmed by 10 bases and J by 5 bases, leaving 20 bases between them. Germline assignment: CDR1 ENHRY and CDR2 SYGVKD. CDR3 sequence: CATRLEGGGETQYF. CDR3 DNA: TGTGCCACACGGCTGGAGGGCGGTGGGGAGACCCAGTACTTC.

The V and J genes are TRBV9 and TRBJ2-5; 10 nucleotides line up with TRBD1. V lost 4 bases, J lost 1 base, and 7 bases stayed unmatched. CDR1 SGDLS and CDR2 YYNGEE come from the germline V gene. The CDR3 contains 16 residues. The CDR3 protein is CASSPMTGGSQETQYF. The CDR3 DNA reads as TGTGCCAGCAGCCCGATGACAGGGGGCTCCCAAGAGACCCAGTACTTC.

The V call is TRBV28, the J call TRBJ2-1, with 8 positions matching TRBD2. The junction had 10 bases not matched to a gene; V was cut back by 4 bases and J by 5 bases. CDR3 length: 16 amino acids. Germline-derived CDR1 and CDR2 are MDHEN and SYDVKM. The CDR3 here is CASSSGAGLGHNEQFF. CDR3 in DNA: TGTGCCAGCAGTTCAGGGGCGGGACTAGGTCACAATGAGCAGTTCTTC.

The rearrangement joins TRBV5-4 to TRBJ2-3, with TRBD2 matching over 10 bases. V dropped 4 bases and J dropped 0; count of bases not matched to a gene: 8. Germline V lookup: CDR1 SGHNT, CDR2 YYREEE (reference sequence). CDR3 length: 17 residues. The CDR3 coding sequence is TGTGCCAGCAGCAGCCCGGGACTAGCGCCTAGCACAGATACGCAGTATTTT. It is translated as CASSSPGLAPSTDTQYF.

The CDR3 region has the DNA TGTGCCAGCAGTTTGATACAGGTCAGCACAGATACGCAGTATTTT. As protein: CASSLIQVSTDTQYF. The chain carries TRBV27 and TRBJ2-3, with D tentatively TRBD1 (5 bases). Germline assignment: CDR1 MNHEY and CDR2 SMNVEV (reference sequence). Trimming removed 3 bases from V and 0 bases from J, with 10 bases in between. The CDR3 sequence is 15 residues long.

The chain links TRBV4-3 to TRBJ1-1; no clear D. The V end lost 1 base, the J end lost 1 base, and 10 bases lay between the germline ends. The CDR3 extends over 15 amino acids. Germline V gene lookup returns CDR1 LGHNA and CDR2 YSLEER. The CDR3 DNA sequence: TGCGCCAGCAGCCAAGGGGTGGCAGGGAACACTGAAGCTTTCTTT. Encoded protein: CASSQGVAGNTEAFF.

The V gene is TRBV25-1, the J gene TRBJ1-4, with D possibly being TRBD1 (6 bases). The CDR3 is 15 amino acids. Looked up from germline, CDR1 is MGHDK and CDR2 is SYGVNS. V shed 8 bases and J shed 7 bases, with 20 bases lying between them. CDR3 protein: CASGVRGGRGEKLFF. Written as DNA, the CDR3 is TGTGCCAGCGGGGTGAGGGGGGGAAGGGGTGAAAAACTGTTTTTT.

This chain uses TRBV4-3 with TRBJ2-1; a weak D match, TRBD2 (6 bases). V lost 3 bases and J 5 bases, leaving 11 bases between the germline ends. The CDR3 sequence is 14 residues long. Germline CDR1 LGHNA, CDR2 YSLEER. CDR3 sequence: CASSHSLANNEQFF. Written as DNA, the CDR3 is TGCGCCAGCAGCCACAGTCTAGCGAACAATGAGCAGTTCTTC.

V gene TRBV13 combines with J gene TRBJ2-1; D call uncertain. Germline CDR1 PRHDT, CDR2 FYEKMQ (reference sequence). V was clipped by 7 bases and J by 7 bases, with 14 bases between them. The CDR3 extends over 13 amino acids. DNA for the CDR3: TGTGCCAGCACCCAATCCCCATTGAATGAGCAGTTCTTC. This sequence encodes CASTQSPLNEQFF.

V gene TRBV4-3 combines with J gene TRBJ2-2, with TRBD2 matching 8 bases. The CDR3 is 16 amino acids. Germline CDR1 and CDR2: LGHNA and YSLEER. J gave up 0 bases and V 1 base, and 1 base lay outside the gene matches. CDR3 in amino acids: CASSQGLATNTGELFF. Here the CDR3 DNA reads TGCGCCAGCAGCCAAGGACTAGCGACGAACACCGGGGAGCTGTTTTTT.

The chain carries TRBV19 and TRBJ1-2; a possible D gene is TRBD1 (6 bases). The V end was cut by 6 bases, the J end by 6 bases, with 17 bases between. There are 14 residues in the CDR3. Germline V gene lookup returns CDR1 LNHDA and CDR2 SQIVND (reference sequence). This CDR3 reads CASRVKGGGDGYTF. CDR3 bases: TGTGCCAGTAGGGTAAAGGGGGGGGGCGATGGCTACACCTTC.

This clone appeared a few times. This chain connects TRBV18 to TRBJ1-5; TRBD1 aligns across 8 bases. The V gene's germline CDR1 is KGHSH and CDR2 LQKENI. CDR3 length: 15 amino acids. Trimming took 4 bases from V and 7 from J; bases not matched to a gene: 9. CDR3 protein: CASSQRTGQGQPQHF. DNA for the CDR3: TGTGCCAGCTCACAGAGGACAGGGCAAGGACAGCCCCAGCATTTT.

The gene calls are TRBV5-1 and TRBJ2-1; 10 nucleotides line up with TRBD1. The V gene end was trimmed by 2 bases and the J gene end by 4 bases; junction bases not matched to a gene: 6. The germline CDR1 and CDR2 sequences are SGHRS and YFSETQ. The CDR3 runs to 16 residues. The CDR3 spells CASSFGTGVTYNEQFF. The CDR3 DNA is TGCGCCAGCAGCTTCGGGACAGGGGTTACATACAATGAGCAGTTCTTC.

This chain uses TRBV6-5 with TRBJ1-2, with D possibly being TRBD1 (6 bases). V was pared by 4 bases and J by 4 bases, with 19 bases between. The germline gives CDR1 MNHEY, CDR2 SVGAGI. The CDR3 has 16 amino acids. The CDR3 is CASSSQPPGHPYGYTF. CDR3 DNA: TGTGCCAGCAGTTCACAACCGCCGGGACATCCCTATGGCTACACCTTC.

The chain carries TRBV5-6 and TRBJ2-3, with 8 bases aligning to TRBD2. Trimming took 7 bases from V and 1 from J; bases not matched to a gene: 5. Looked up from germline, CDR1 is SGHDT and CDR2 is YYEEEE. This CDR3 is built from 14 residues. The CDR3 DNA reads TGTGCCAGCTCCCTACTAGCGGGCACAGATACGCAGTATTTT. It codes for CASSLLAGTDTQYF.

The chain couples TRBV29-1 to TRBJ1-2, with 9 bases matching TRBD1. There are 13 residues in the CDR3. Germline-derived CDR1 and CDR2 are SQVTM and ANQGSEA. J gave up 4 bases and V 2 bases, and 2 bases lay outside the gene matches. CDR3 in amino acids: CSVERTGAYGYTF. The CDR3 DNA follows: TGCAGCGTTGAACGGACAGGGGCCTATGGCTACACCTTC.

V gene TRBV10-3 combines with J gene TRBJ2-1, with 10 bases that match TRBD2. Germline loops: CDR1 ENHRY, CDR2 SYGVKD. This CDR3 is 15 amino acids long. Trimming removed 6 bases from V and 6 bases from J; junction bases left unmatched: 8. CDR3 sequence (DNA): TGTGCCATCAGCTACCTAGCGGGGGAAGGCAATGAGCAGTTCTTC. It is translated as CAISYLAGEGNEQFF.

V usage is TRBV5-1 and J usage is TRBJ1-2; D perhaps matches TRBD1 (6 bases). Trimming pared 2 bases from V and 2 bases from J, leaving 16 bases between. This CDR3 has 16 residues. The germline V gene has CDR1 SGHRS and CDR2 YFSETQ. This chain's CDR3 is CASSFGTPRPNYGYTF. For the CDR3, the DNA is TGCGCCAGCAGCTTCGGGACACCAAGGCCCAACTATGGCTACACCTTC.